The 26 T cell receptor beta chains below all came from one sample that was sequenced in a study of T cells in Graves' hyperthyroidism and ophthalmopathy. Using RNA transcripts as the source, TCR beta CDR3 regions were amplified. A first-round RT-PCR of the TCR CDR3 used the HTBI primer set. MiXCR, applied by TCRdb to the multiplex PCR reads, yields one record per CDR3 protein. The table records fewer than 250,000 distinct CDR3 sequences, around 26% of them present only once. Source material: blood. The origin of the receptors is a woman aged 40 to 50 with Graves' ophthalmopathy.

This clonotype was seen repeatedly, ten times or more. The CDR3 loop reads CASSVELREGLNEQYF. Written as DNA, the CDR3 is TGTGCCAGCAGCGTAGAGTTGCGGGAGGGCCTCAACGAGCAGTACTTC. The chain employs TRBV9 and TRBJ2-7; 9 nucleotides line up with TRBD2. V lost 0 bases, J lost 5 bases, and 9 bases stayed unmatched. CDR3 length: 16 amino acids. Germline V gene data show CDR1 as SGDLS and CDR2 as YYNGEE.

This clonotype came up a few times. V usage is TRBV30 and J usage is TRBJ2-2; D possibly matches TRBD1 or TRBD2 (5 bases each). The CDR3 sequence is 16 residues long. Germline V gene sequence: CDR1 GTSNPN, CDR2 SVGIG (reference sequence). Trimming shortened V by 5 bases and J by 4 bases, and 20 bases separated the two germline ends. In nucleotides, the CDR3 is TGTGCCTGGTCCCGGGGTGGGGGAAGGGGCACCGGGGAGCTGTTTTTT. As protein: CAWSRGGGRGTGELFF.

CDR3 loop: CASSLALWRDEQYF. CDR3 nucleotide sequence: TGTGCCAGCAGCTTAGCACTCTGGCGGGACGAGCAGTACTTC. This chain uses TRBV7-2 with TRBJ2-7; D is perhaps TRBD2 (5 bases). V lost 0 bases and J lost 5, with 11 bases in between. Germline-derived CDR1 and CDR2 are SGHTA and FQGNSA. There are 14 residues in the CDR3.

The chain is built from TRBV11-2 and TRBJ1-2; D is perhaps TRBD1 (5 bases). V was trimmed by 5 bases and J by 0 bases, leaving 22 bases between them. Germline loops: CDR1 SGHAT, CDR2 FQNNGV. This CDR3 contains 18 residues. CDR3 coding DNA: TGTGCCAGCAGCATGAACCCCATGGGACTTAAAGCTAACTATGGCTACACCTTC. As protein: CASSMNPMGLKANYGYTF.

This clonotype was observed at least ten times. This rearrangement joins TRBV19 to TRBJ1-5; D is unresolved. Trimming took 3 bases from V and 6 from J, leaving 12 bases between them. The CDR3 covers 14 residues. Germline-derived CDR1 and CDR2 are LNHDA and SQIVND (reference sequence). The CDR3 nucleotides are TGTGCCAGTAGTATTAAACCCTCTTCTCAGCCCCAGCATTTT. It is translated as CASSIKPSSQPQHF. Together with reference TRBV19 and TRBJ1-5, the CDR3 gives the full variable domain: DGGITQSPKYLFRKEGQNVTLSCEQNLNHDAMYWYRQDPGQGLRLIYYSQIVNDFQKGDIAEGYSVSREKKESFPLTVTSAQKNPTAFYLCASSIKPSSQPQHFGDGTRLSIL.

This clonotype has ten or more counts. The V and J genes are TRBV20-1 and TRBJ1-2; 8 bases agree with TRBD1. The ends lost 6 bases at V and 1 base at J; junction bases unmatched: 4. The length of the CDR3 is 13 residues. CDR1 is DFQATT and CDR2 is SNEGSKA in the germline V gene (reference sequence). The CDR3 reads CSATGQVNYGYTF. CDR3 in DNA: TGCAGTGCCACGGGACAGGTTAACTATGGCTACACCTTC.

This clonotype showed up many times. This chain connects TRBV5-1 to TRBJ1-1; 10 nucleotides match TRBD1. CDR3 length: 15 residues. With 0 bases clipped from V and 3 bases from J, the junction kept 2 bases outside the gene matches. Germline V lookup: CDR1 SGHRS, CDR2 YFSETQ. The CDR3 DNA reads TGCGCCAGCAGCTTGGTGACAGGGGGCCACACTGAAGCTTTCTTT. Amino acids: CASSLVTGGHTEAFF.

This clonotype was recorded many times. The genes are TRBV28 and TRBJ1-2, with TRBD1 matching 9 bases. CDR3 length: 13 residues. Germline lookup yields CDR1 MDHEN and CDR2 SYDVKM. V was pared by 5 bases and J by 5 bases, with 3 bases of the junction left unmatched. The CDR3 here is CASSTGGGYGYTF. The DNA for the CDR3 is TGTGCCAGCAGTACAGGGGGCGGGTATGGCTACACCTTC.

This clonotype was found many times. The chain uses TRBV12-3 or TRBV12-4 and TRBJ2-7; D uncertain. The V end was cut by 5 bases, the J end by 4 bases, with 15 bases between. This CDR3 contains 14 residues. The CDR3 DNA is TGTGCCAGCAGTCTGTCGGGCCAGACTTACGAGCAGTACTTC. It specifies CASSLSGQTYEQYF.

The genes are TRBV6-1 and TRBJ2-5; D is uncertain. The CDR3 sequence is 13 residues long. The V gene's germline CDR1 is MNHNS and CDR2 SASEGT. Trimming took 6 bases from V and 1 from J, leaving 9 bases between them. CDR3 bases: TGTGCCAGCAGGAGGAGAGTCCAAGAGACCCAGTACTTC. This gives the protein CASRRRVQETQYF.

The sample holds many counts of this clonotype. This chain connects TRBV28 to TRBJ1-1; TRBD1 matches at 7 bases. Per the germline V gene, CDR1 is MDHEN and CDR2 is SYDVKM. The CDR3 has 14 amino acids. Unmatched junction bases numbered 4, after V lost 5 bases and J lost 1 base. For the CDR3, the DNA is TGTGCCAGCAGTGGGAGACAGGGGAACACTGAAGCTTTCTTT. Encoded protein: CASSGRQGNTEAFF.

This rearrangement joins TRBV25-1 to TRBJ1-2, with D perhaps matching TRBD1 (5 bases). CDR3 length equals 14 residues. Germline loops: CDR1 MGHDK, CDR2 SYGVNS. V was shortened by 6 bases and J by 6 bases, with 17 bases between the two germline ends. CDR3 nucleotide sequence: TGTGCCAGCAGCCCCCTGGGGGGATTTCATGGCTACACCTTC. Translation gives CASSPLGGFHGYTF.

This clonotype appeared many times. The V and J genes are TRBV11-1 and TRBJ1-1; 7 positions match TRBD1. V shed 5 bases, J shed 1 base, and the junction held 4 bases outside the gene matches. The CDR3 extends over 14 amino acids. Germline CDR1 reads SGHAT; CDR2 reads FQDESV (reference sequence). In DNA, the CDR3 is TGTGCCAGCAGCCACAGACAGGGGAACACTGAAGCTTTCTTT. This gives the protein CASSHRQGNTEAFF.

The chain couples TRBV12-5 to TRBJ2-6, with D hard to call. V shed 5 bases and J shed 3 bases, with 14 bases lying between them. The CDR3 is 16 residues long. In germline, CDR1 is LGHNT, CDR2 FRNRAP. The CDR3 region has the DNA TGTGCTAGTGGTCTTAGACCGCCGTTTGGGGCCAACGTCCTGACTTTC. This sequence encodes CASGLRPPFGANVLTF. Drawing the rest from reference TRBV12-5 and TRBJ2-6, the complete variable domain is DARVTQTPRHKVTEMGQEVTMRCQPILGHNTVFWYRQTMMQGLELLAYFRNRAPLDDSGMPKDRFSAEMPDATLATLKIQPSEPRDSAVYFCASGLRPPFGANVLTFGAGSRLTVL.

CDR3 coding DNA: TGCAGTGCTAGAAGAGCGAATAACCAAGAGACCCAGTACTTC. It specifies CSARRANNQETQYF. V is TRBV20-1 and J is TRBJ2-5; D is undetermined. Germline V gene lookup returns CDR1 DFQATT and CDR2 SNEGSKA (reference sequence). The CDR3 runs 14 residues. V was shortened by 2 bases and J by 0 bases, with 10 bases between the two germline ends.

This clonotype was recorded at least ten times. The rearrangement links TRBV12-3 or TRBV12-4 to TRBJ2-2; D is ambiguous. CDR3 length: 12 amino acids. V was shortened by 5 bases and J by 6 bases, with 7 bases between the two germline ends. Written as DNA, the CDR3 is TGTGCCAGCAGTGATAGCCCCGGGGAGCTGTTTTTT. Its protein product is CASSDSPGELFF.

This clonotype was seen at least ten times. This chain joins TRBV14 and TRBJ2-7; 7 bases agree with TRBD2. Trimming took 0 bases from V and 6 from J; bases not matched to a gene: 11. The CDR3 runs 16 residues. Germline CDR1 is SGHDN and CDR2 is FVKESK. The CDR3 nucleotides read TGTGCCAGCAGCCAAGATACGTGGGAGGGCCTGGGCGAGCAGTACTTC. This gives the protein CASSQDTWEGLGEQYF.

This clonotype has ten or more counts. V usage is TRBV9 and J usage is TRBJ2-3, with 8 bases lining up with TRBD2. This CDR3 is built from 16 residues. CDR1 is SGDLS, CDR2 YYNGEE, per germline. The junction had 3 bases not matched to a gene; V was cut back by 0 bases and J by 0 bases. CDR3 region: CASSVVLAASTDTQYF. The CDR3 DNA reads as TGTGCCAGCAGCGTAGTACTAGCGGCTAGCACAGATACGCAGTATTTT.

This clonotype came up many times. The chain combines TRBV28 with TRBJ2-7; D is uncertain. CDR1 MDHEN and CDR2 SYDVKM come from the germline V gene. CDR3 length: 15 residues. The V end was cut by 1 base, the J end by 4 bases, with 14 bases between. CDR3 sequence reads: CASSLLVPSGYEQYF. The DNA of the CDR3 is TGTGCCAGCAGTTTATTGGTCCCCAGTGGGTACGAGCAGTACTTC.

This clonotype showed up many times. The V and J genes are TRBV27 and TRBJ2-7, with 10 bases matching TRBD1. Germline V gives CDR1 MNHEY, CDR2 SMNVEV (reference sequence). V shed 6 bases and J 3 bases; nucleotides not matched to a gene: 8. The CDR3 is 15 amino acids. The CDR3 region is CASRKGQGGVYEQYF. The CDR3 nucleotides are TGTGCCAGCAGGAAAGGACAGGGGGGCGTCTACGAGCAGTACTTC.

The chain carries TRBV28 and TRBJ2-7; 9 bases match TRBD2. CDR3 length: 16 residues. CDR1 is MDHEN and CDR2 is SYDVKM in the germline V gene. V shed 4 bases, J shed 2 bases, and the junction held 9 bases outside the gene matches. CDR3 amino acids: CASSSLAGTSPYEQYF. As DNA, the CDR3 is TGTGCCAGCAGTTCCCTAGCCGGGACTAGCCCCTACGAGCAGTACTTC.

This clonotype was counted only a few times. The gene calls are TRBV4-2 and TRBJ2-2; no definite D call. Germline loops: CDR1 LGHNA, CDR2 YNFKEQ. The CDR3 extends over 15 amino acids. Trimming removed 0 bases from V and 0 bases from J, with 5 bases in between. The CDR3 spells CASSQDTANTGELFF. Here the CDR3 DNA reads TGTGCCAGCAGCCAAGATACTGCGAACACCGGGGAGCTGTTTTTT.

This sequence joins TRBV15 and TRBJ2-5; D is unclear. Germline CDR1 is LNHNV and CDR2 is YYDKDF (reference sequence). With 1 base removed from V and 11 bases from J, the gap between germline ends came to 17 bases. CDR3 size: 14 residues. DNA of the CDR3: TGTGCCACCAGCAGAGCTGGCACTGACACCAAACAGTACTTC. It specifies CATSRAGTDTKQYF.

This clonotype was detected many times. The CDR3 here is CASSRLAEYEQYF. CDR3 nucleotide sequence: TGTGCCAGCAGCCGACTAGCGGAGTACGAGCAGTACTTC. The chain employs TRBV2 and TRBJ2-7; 9 bases match TRBD2. The CDR3 runs 13 residues. With V trimmed by 6 bases and J by 4 bases, 4 bases remained unmatched. Germline-derived CDR1 and CDR2 are SNHLY and FYNNEI.

This clonotype was found many times. This chain joins TRBV20-1 and TRBJ2-4; perhaps TRBD1 as D (5 bases). This CDR3 is 15 amino acids long. Germline V gene data show CDR1 as DFQATT and CDR2 as SNEGSKA (reference sequence). Trimming pared 6 bases from V and 3 bases from J, leaving 18 bases between. The CDR3 loop is CSATDGPRGKNIQYF. The CDR3, as DNA: TGCAGTGCGACGGACGGACCTAGGGGCAAAAACATTCAGTACTTC.

In this sample, this clonotype turned up many times. The J gene is TRBJ2-5, the V gene TRBV20-1; tentative D call: TRBD2 (6 bases). Trimming cost V 6 bases and J 0 bases, with 14 bases left between them. Germline values: CDR1 DFQATT, CDR2 SNEGSKA (reference sequence). This CDR3 has 14 amino acids. For the CDR3, the DNA is TGCAGTGCGAGGGACTTGCTCAACCAAGAGACCCAGTACTTC. This translates into CSARDLLNQETQYF.